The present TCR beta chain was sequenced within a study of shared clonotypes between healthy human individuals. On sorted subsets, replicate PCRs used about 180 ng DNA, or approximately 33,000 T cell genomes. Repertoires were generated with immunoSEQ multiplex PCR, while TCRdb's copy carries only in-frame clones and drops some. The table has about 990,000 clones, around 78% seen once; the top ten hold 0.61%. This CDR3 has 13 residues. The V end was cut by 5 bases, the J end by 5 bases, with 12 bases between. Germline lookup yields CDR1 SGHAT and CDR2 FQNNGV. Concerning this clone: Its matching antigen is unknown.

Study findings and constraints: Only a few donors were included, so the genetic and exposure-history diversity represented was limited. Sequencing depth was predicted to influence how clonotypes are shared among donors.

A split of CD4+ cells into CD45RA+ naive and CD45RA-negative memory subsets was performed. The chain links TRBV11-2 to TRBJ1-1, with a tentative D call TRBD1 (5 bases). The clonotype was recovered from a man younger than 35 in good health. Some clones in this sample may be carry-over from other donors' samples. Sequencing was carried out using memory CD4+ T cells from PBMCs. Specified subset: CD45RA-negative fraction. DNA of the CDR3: TGTGCCAGCAGCGCCGACGAGGGGACTGAAGCTTTCTTT. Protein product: CASSADEGTEAFF.